This T cell receptor (beta chain) comes out of a study of vaccination effects on CD4 cells after COVID-19. This clone turned up a few times. The antigen remains undetermined. The V gene lost 3 bases and the J gene lost 0 bases, with 9 bases spanning the gap. From germline, CDR1 is KGHSH and CDR2 LQKENI. The length of the CDR3 is 15 residues. Study conclusions and caveats: Few convalescent patients were studied, and early post-infection samples were lacking.

Antigen-specific CD4+ T cells were expanded (with viral peptide pools) by the ViraFEST assay ahead of sequencing. Culture proceeded for approximately 9 days, and CD4+ T cells were then isolated. Nucleocapsid antibodies were negative in the vaccine recipients, who had never had SARS-CoV-2 infection. Using immunoSEQ multiplex PCR, the repertoire was profiled, and TCRdb retains in-frame clones only, with some absent. This sample yields roughly 75,000 clones, of which roughly 70% are seen a single time; 3.5% to 4.5% belongs to the top ten. This TCR derives from a human donor who received a COVID-19 vaccine. The specimen comprised CD4+ T cells from PBMCs cultured with HCoV-OC43 spike peptides, sampled before COVID-19 vaccination. Stated subset: HCoV-OC43 spike overlapping peptide pool stimulation. The chain links TRBV18 to TRBJ1-5; D gene ambiguous. CDR3 coding DNA: TGTGCCAGCTCACCCTTTGGATATAGCAATCAGCCCCAGCATTTT. Protein: CASSPFGYSNQPQHF.